The 20 T cell receptor beta chains below all came from one sample that was sequenced in a study of Ad26.COV2.S vaccination and SARS-CoV-2 variants. The repertoire was sequenced with immunoSEQ multiplex PCR; TCRdb's copy has only in-frame clones and lacks some. The sample includes 400,000 to 450,000 clones, about 92% seen only once; the top ten take under 2%. Noted treatment: some 20 received Ad26.COV2.S at low or high dose, single or two shots; roughly 5 received placebo; per-sample allocation not given. Day 63 following the first vaccine or placebo injection was when the samples were taken. The input for sequencing was peripheral blood, taken in a trial of Ad26.COV2.S vaccine versus placebo. Receptors were obtained from a person between 18 and 65 years old who received the Ad26.COV2.S COVID-19 vaccine or a placebo.

The gene calls are TRBV12-3 or TRBV12-4 and TRBJ2-7; no definite D call. V lost 3 bases, J lost 11 bases, and 11 bases lay in between. This CDR3 region has 11 residues. Here the CDR3 DNA reads TGTGCCAGCAGTTTTGAGTCCTGTGAGTACTTC. Its protein product is CASSFESCEYF.

A word on this clone: Other DNA sequences in this sample translate to the same CDR3. J is TRBJ1-5 and V is TRBV6-5, with D perhaps TRBD1 (6 bases). The CDR3 runs 13 residues. CDR1 MNHEY and CDR2 SVGAGI come from the germline V gene. With 5 bases removed from V and 7 bases from J, the gap between germline ends came to 12 bases. The CDR3 loop reads CASSPQGSQPQHF. DNA of the CDR3: TGTGCCAGCAGTCCACAGGGCTCCCAGCCCCAGCATTTT.

The chain carries TRBV7-6 and TRBJ2-5, with D possibly being TRBD2 (5 bases). The CDR3 sequence is 14 residues long. V lost 7 bases to trimming and J lost 1 base, with 13 bases between them. CDR1 is SGHVS and CDR2 is FNYEAQ in the germline V gene. The CDR3 bases are TGTGCCAGCATCATCCCACGGGGCCAAGAGACCCAGTACTTC. The encoded protein is CASIIPRGQETQYF.

This chain uses TRBV18 with TRBJ2-3; D uncertain. With 3 bases removed from V and 4 bases from J, the gap between germline ends came to 8 bases. This CDR3 comprises 13 residues. The germline V gene encodes CDR1 KGHSH and CDR2 LQKENI. The CDR3 reads CASSPIAADTQYF. CDR3 DNA: TGTGCCAGCTCACCGATTGCAGCAGATACGCAGTATTTT.

The chain has TRBV19 and TRBJ1-1, with TRBD1 identical over 7 bases. Germline V gives CDR1 LNHDA, CDR2 SQIVND (reference sequence). This CDR3 spans 15 amino acids. The J segment lost 1 base and the V segment lost 5 bases, leaving 7 bases of the junction unmatched. The DNA for the CDR3 is TGTGCCAGTAGTCCCCTTGGGACAGCGAACACTGAAGCTTTCTTT. It yields the protein CASSPLGTANTEAFF.

Only one count was recorded for this clone. V and J are TRBV7-6 and TRBJ2-1; a weak D match, TRBD1 (5 bases). This CDR3 has 13 residues. CDR1 and CDR2 (germline): SGHVS, FNYEAQ. The germline V and J ends were trimmed by 1 base and 7 bases, with 8 bases remaining between them. In DNA, the CDR3 is TGTGCCAGCAGCTTAGATTCAGGGAATGAGCAGTTCTTC. Amino acids: CASSLDSGNEQFF.

The rearrangement joins TRBV28 to TRBJ2-5; D gene unclear. In germline, CDR1 is MDHEN, CDR2 SYDVKM. The CDR3 loop spans 11 amino acids. CDR3 nucleotide sequence: TGTGGTTCAGCTGTACAAGAGACCCAGTACTTC. This codes for CGSAVQETQYF.

The gene calls are TRBV4-3 and TRBJ2-5; 7 positions match TRBD1. From germline, CDR1 is LGHNA and CDR2 YSLEER. V shed 3 bases, J shed 5 bases, and the junction held 6 bases outside the gene matches. The CDR3 loop spans 14 amino acids. The CDR3 reads CASSHAGGWETQYF. DNA of the CDR3: TGCGCCAGCAGCCATGCAGGGGGTTGGGAGACCCAGTACTTC.

The chain links TRBV4-1 to TRBJ2-2; 8 nucleotides align to TRBD1. This CDR3 has 16 amino acids. The germline gives CDR1 MGHRA, CDR2 YSYEKL. V was clipped by 4 bases and J by 1 base; unmatched bases: 5. CDR3 bases: TGCGCCAGCAGCCCAACCGGGACAGGGAACACCGGGGAGCTGTTTTTT. It translates to CASSPTGTGNTGELFF.

On this clone: Within the sample, other DNA sequences also encode this same CDR3. The rearrangement joins TRBV9 to TRBJ1-1; D gene uncertain. This CDR3 has 14 residues. Germline V gene sequence: CDR1 SGDLS, CDR2 YYNGEE. The ends were cut back, 0 bases at V and 2 bases at J, with 8 bases in the middle. CDR3 residues: CASSVVGQNTEAFF. The CDR3 bases are TGTGCCAGCAGCGTAGTAGGTCAAAACACTGAAGCTTTCTTT.

This chain connects TRBV19 to TRBJ2-7; tentatively, D is TRBD1 or TRBD2 (6 bases each). V was cut by 10 bases and J by 4 bases, with 20 bases left in between. The CDR3 is 14 residues long. Germline lookup yields CDR1 LNHDA and CDR2 SQIVND (reference sequence). CDR3 coding DNA: TGTGCCACGAACGGGGGCCCCCTTGGGTACGAGCAGTACTTC. Translating gives CATNGGPLGYEQYF.

The rearrangement joins TRBV28 to TRBJ1-5; no clear D. The CDR3 loop spans 16 amino acids. Germline CDR1 MDHEN, CDR2 SYDVKM. Trimming removed 5 bases from V and 1 base from J, with 15 bases in between. CDR3 sequence: CASSGTRGFSNQPQHF. CDR3 in DNA: TGTGCCAGCAGTGGAACAAGAGGGTTCAGCAATCAGCCCCAGCATTTT.

The chain combines TRBV5-1 with TRBJ2-3; D is possibly TRBD2 (7 bases). There are 15 residues in the CDR3. From germline, CDR1 is SGHRS and CDR2 YFSETQ. The V end was cut by 0 bases, the J end by 5 bases, with 13 bases between. The CDR3 loop reads CASSLVTGGQDTQYF. In DNA form, the CDR3 reads TGCGCCAGCAGCTTGGTAACGGGGGGCCAAGATACGCAGTATTTT.

This sequence joins TRBV6-5 and TRBJ1-1; D unresolved. The ends were cut back, 7 bases at V and 4 bases at J, with 13 bases in the middle. The CDR3 has 13 residues. Germline V lookup: CDR1 MNHEY, CDR2 SVGAGI. CDR3 in DNA: TGTGCCAGCACGCCACCGGCGGGCACTGAAGCTTTCTTT. Encoded protein: CASTPPAGTEAFF.

This sequence joins TRBV6-2 or TRBV6-3 and TRBJ2-3; 8 bases are a match to TRBD2. The CDR3 has 16 residues. The germline V gene has CDR1 MNHEY and CDR2 SVGEGT. V was pared by 4 bases and J by 0 bases, with 6 bases of the junction left unmatched. The CDR3 sequence: CASSWRLAPSTDTQYF. The CDR3 DNA reads TGTGCCAGCAGTTGGAGACTAGCGCCAAGCACAGATACGCAGTATTTT.

On this clone: Other DNA sequences of this sample code for an identical CDR3. The CDR3 sequence: CASSRTYEQYF. DNA of the CDR3: TGTGCCAGCAGTCGAACCTACGAGCAGTACTTC. The chain joins TRBV6-2 or TRBV6-3 to TRBJ2-7; no clear D gene. Germline V gives CDR1 MNHEY, CDR2 SVGEGT. Trimming took 5 bases from V and 2 from J, leaving 4 bases between them. There are 11 residues in the CDR3.

The gene calls are TRBV27 and TRBJ2-3, with a tentative D call TRBD1 (6 bases). V gave up 0 bases and J gave up 6 bases, with 19 bases separating them. Germline lookup yields CDR1 MNHEY and CDR2 SMNVEV (reference sequence). The CDR3 has 17 amino acids. The chain's CDR3 is CASSLSSGRGPLDTQYF. In DNA, the CDR3 is TGTGCCAGCAGTTTATCGAGTGGCAGGGGCCCTTTGGATACGCAGTATTTT.

The rearrangement uses TRBV10-1 and TRBJ1-2; no firm D call. Per the germline V gene, CDR1 is WNHNN and CDR2 is SYGVQD (reference sequence). The CDR3 loop spans 15 amino acids. The V gene lost 0 bases and the J gene lost 8 bases, with 16 bases spanning the gap. The CDR3 loop is CASSESEESRGGYTF. Here the CDR3 DNA reads TGCGCCAGCAGTGAGTCCGAGGAGAGCAGAGGCGGCTACACCTTC.

The V and J genes are TRBV9 and TRBJ2-7; no firm D call. The germline CDR1 and CDR2 sequences are SGDLS and YYNGEE. The CDR3 spans 16 residues. Trimming removed 1 base from V and 2 bases from J, with 16 bases in between. For the CDR3, the DNA is TGTGCCAGCAGCGTAAGCGCCCCCAGTACCACCTACGAGCAGTACTTC. This translates into CASSVSAPSTTYEQYF.

The chain is built from TRBV10-1 and TRBJ1-2; D might be TRBD1 (6 bases). Trimming removed 3 bases from V and 7 bases from J, with 9 bases in between. Germline V gene sequence: CDR1 WNHNN, CDR2 SYGVQD (reference sequence). The CDR3 has 12 amino acids. CDR3 amino acids: CASSDGQFGYTF. CDR3 DNA sequence: TGCGCCAGCAGTGATGGACAGTTTGGCTACACCTTC.